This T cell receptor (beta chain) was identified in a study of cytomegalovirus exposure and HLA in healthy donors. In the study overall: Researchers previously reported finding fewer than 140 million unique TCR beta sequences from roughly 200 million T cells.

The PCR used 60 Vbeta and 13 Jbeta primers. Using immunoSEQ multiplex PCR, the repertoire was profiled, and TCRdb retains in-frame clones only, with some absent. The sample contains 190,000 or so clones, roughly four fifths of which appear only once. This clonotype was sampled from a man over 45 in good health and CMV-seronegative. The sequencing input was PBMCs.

The CDR3 sequence is CASSFSPGQGPYSNQPQHF. For the CDR3, the DNA is TGTGCCAGCAGCTTTAGCCCGGGACAGGGCCCCTATAGCAATCAGCCCCAGCATTTT. The V and J genes are TRBV7-2 and TRBJ1-5, with TRBD1 matching 9 bases. This CDR3 is built from 19 residues. Germline values: CDR1 SGHTA, CDR2 FQGNSA. The V and J ends lost 3 bases and 0 bases, in that order; junction bases with no gene match: 12.